This T cell receptor (beta chain) was profiled in a study of human T cells and chemical hapten exposure. Across the whole study: Per-sample variation in TCR yield stemmed mainly from small pooled library volume differences.

Attachment of unique molecular identifiers to individual cDNA molecules was performed in the library. TCRdb reanalysed the RACE reads using MiXCR and keeps one entry per CDR3 protein. This sample has tens of thousands of distinct CDR3 sequences, with around 12% found just once. Trimming shortened V by 0 bases and J by 5 bases, and 11 bases separated the two germline ends. The CDR3 sequence is 14 residues long. Germline assignment: CDR1 LNHNV and CDR2 YYDKDF (reference sequence). The time point here: patch test 3, about 24 weeks after DPC sensitization. Indicated treatment: therapeutic diphenylcyclopropenone sensitization with weekly scalp DPC. The authors extracted total RNA from unfractionated whole blood.

The specimen comprised whole blood, sampled in connection with sensitization to the hapten diphenylcyclopropenone (DPC). The receptor's source is a man aged 25-45 years with alopecia areata. Some clones in this sample may be carry-over from other donors' samples. The chain uses TRBV15 and TRBJ2-7; possibly TRBD2 for D (5 bases). The CDR3 loop is CATSRDRGGHEQYF. CDR3 nucleotides: TGTGCCACCAGCAGAGATCGAGGAGGCCACGAGCAGTACTTC.